The rows below give T cell receptor beta chains drawn from one sample of a study of T cells in Graves' hyperthyroidism and ophthalmopathy. MiXCR, applied by TCRdb to the multiplex PCR reads, yields one record per CDR3 protein. The sample lists a few hundred thousand distinct CDR3 sequences; 19% were seen once. Sequenced: blood. The receptors were gathered from a woman between 18 and 29 years old with Graves' hyperthyroidism. Each CDR3 is given with its conserved first and last residue. The order of the fields is J gene, D gene, V gene, clone size, CDR3 DNA, CDR3 protein. D genes are given only for firm matches. Expanded clones get a size class; other rows say once, few or many, or leave the size out.

j_call: TRBJ1-1; d_call: -; v_call: TRBV6-2/TRBV6-3; clone_size: -; cdr3_nt: TGTGCCAGCACCAACACGGGACAACCGAACACTGAAGCTTTCTTT; cdr3_aa: CASTNTGQPNTEAFF
j_call: TRBJ1-2; d_call: -; v_call: TRBV19; clone_size: -; cdr3_nt: TGTGCCAGTAGTATCGGCAGGGTGGAGTATGGCTACACCTTC; cdr3_aa: CASSIGRVEYGYTF
j_call: TRBJ1-1; d_call: TRBD1; v_call: TRBV20-1; clone_size: many; cdr3_nt: TGCAGTGCTAGGGCACCGGGACAGGCCGTAGGAAGGACTGAAGCTTTCTTT; cdr3_aa: CSARAPGQAVGRTEAFF
j_call: TRBJ2-4; d_call: TRBD1; v_call: TRBV18; clone_size: -; cdr3_nt: TGTGCCAGCTCACCAACTCGCAGGGGGCGGACATTAGCCAAAAACATTCAGTACTTC; cdr3_aa: CASSPTRRGRTLAKNIQYF
j_call: TRBJ1-2; d_call: -; v_call: TRBV5-1; clone_size: many; cdr3_nt: TGCGCCAGCAGCTCGGGGGATGGCAACTATGGCTACACCTTC; cdr3_aa: CASSSGDGNYGYTF
j_call: TRBJ1-5; d_call: -; v_call: TRBV11-2; clone_size: many; cdr3_nt: TGTGCCAGCAGCCCGGATGGGGTGGGACAGCCCCAGCATTTT; cdr3_aa: CASSPDGVGQPQHF
j_call: TRBJ1-5; d_call: TRBD1; v_call: TRBV2; clone_size: many; cdr3_nt: TGTGCCAGCGGACAGGGTGGATTAGGAGAGGATCAGCCCCAGCATTTT; cdr3_aa: CASGQGGLGEDQPQHF
j_call: TRBJ1-1; d_call: -; v_call: TRBV25-1; clone_size: many; cdr3_nt: TGTGCCAGCAGTGAATTTGGAGTCAACACTGAAGCTTTCTTT; cdr3_aa: CASSEFGVNTEAFF
j_call: TRBJ2-7; d_call: TRBD1; v_call: TRBV20-1; clone_size: once; cdr3_nt: TGCAGTGCTAAATCGGGACAGTCATTCTACGAGCAGTACTTC; cdr3_aa: CSAKSGQSFYEQYF
j_call: TRBJ2-7; d_call: -; v_call: TRBV2; clone_size: many; cdr3_nt: TGTGCCAGCTACGGAGGAAGGGACGAGCAGTACTTC; cdr3_aa: CASYGGRDEQYF
j_call: TRBJ2-7; d_call: -; v_call: TRBV6-2/TRBV6-3; clone_size: many; cdr3_nt: TGTGCCAGCGAGCAGAGCCACGAGCAGTACTTC; cdr3_aa: CASEQSHEQYF
j_call: TRBJ1-2; d_call: TRBD1; v_call: TRBV28; clone_size: -; cdr3_nt: TGTGCCAGCTTACAGGGGACCCGGGACTATGGCTACACCTTC; cdr3_aa: CASLQGTRDYGYTF
j_call: TRBJ2-2; d_call: TRBD2; v_call: TRBV12-5; clone_size: many; cdr3_nt: TGTGCTAGTGGTTTCCTAGGGGGACTAGAACCCGGGGAGCTGTTTTTT; cdr3_aa: CASGFLGGLEPGELFF
j_call: TRBJ1-1; d_call: TRBD1; v_call: TRBV29-1; clone_size: many; cdr3_nt: TGCAGCGCAACGGACAGGGGTAACACTGAAGCTTTCTTT; cdr3_aa: CSATDRGNTEAFF
j_call: TRBJ1-2; d_call: -; v_call: TRBV12-3/TRBV12-4; clone_size: many; cdr3_nt: TGTGCCAGCAGTTTAGACCCATATGGCTACACCTTC; cdr3_aa: CASSLDPYGYTF
j_call: TRBJ1-2; d_call: -; v_call: TRBV2; clone_size: few; cdr3_nt: TGTGCCAGCACCCAAGCGACACCCAGAGACTATGGCTACACCTTC; cdr3_aa: CASTQATPRDYGYTF
j_call: TRBJ2-5; d_call: TRBD2; v_call: TRBV28; clone_size: -; cdr3_nt: TGTGCCAGCAGACAGCGGGGACTTCAAGAGACCCAGTACTTC; cdr3_aa: CASRQRGLQETQYF
j_call: TRBJ2-5; d_call: -; v_call: TRBV5-1; clone_size: many; cdr3_nt: TGCGCCAGCAGCTTGGAACGTCCGTGGGAGACCCAGTACTTC; cdr3_aa: CASSLERPWETQYF
j_call: TRBJ2-7; d_call: -; v_call: TRBV6-1; clone_size: -; cdr3_nt: TGTGCCAGCAGTGTGGAGAACCTTTGGGAGCAGTACTTC; cdr3_aa: CASSVENLWEQYF
j_call: TRBJ1-6; d_call: TRBD1; v_call: TRBV10-3; clone_size: many; cdr3_nt: TGTGCCATTCGGACAGGGACTAATTCACCCCTCCACTTT; cdr3_aa: CAIRTGTNSPLHF
j_call: TRBJ2-7; d_call: -; v_call: TRBV28; clone_size: -; cdr3_nt: TGTGCCAGCAGCACCCCGGGACGGGGAGGTCCCGAGCAGTACTTC; cdr3_aa: CASSTPGRGGPEQYF
j_call: TRBJ1-2; d_call: TRBD1; v_call: TRBV20-1; clone_size: -; cdr3_nt: TGCAGCGTCGACAGGGGGCGTTCTGGCTACACCTTC; cdr3_aa: CSVDRGRSGYTF
j_call: TRBJ1-3; d_call: TRBD1; v_call: TRBV28; clone_size: many; cdr3_nt: TGTGCCAGCAGTCGACAGGGAAAGCCTGGAAACACCATATATTTT; cdr3_aa: CASSRQGKPGNTIYF
j_call: TRBJ2-2; d_call: -; v_call: TRBV10-1; clone_size: many; cdr3_nt: TGCGCCAGCAGTAGGGGTGCCCTTAACACCGGGGAGCTGTTTTTT; cdr3_aa: CASSRGALNTGELFF
j_call: TRBJ2-5; d_call: TRBD1; v_call: TRBV7-2; clone_size: -; cdr3_nt: TGTGCCAGCAACCTCGGACAGGGCGGCGGGACCCAGTACTTC; cdr3_aa: CASNLGQGGGTQYF
j_call: TRBJ1-1; d_call: -; v_call: TRBV28; clone_size: -; cdr3_nt: TGTGCCAGCGCCTCCCGGGTAGGGTTGGGCACTGAAGCTTTCTTT; cdr3_aa: CASASRVGLGTEAFF
j_call: TRBJ1-3; d_call: -; v_call: TRBV7-2; clone_size: many; cdr3_nt: TGTGCCAGCAGCTTACGTTCCTCTGGAAACACCATATATTTT; cdr3_aa: CASSLRSSGNTIYF
j_call: TRBJ1-1; d_call: TRBD1; v_call: TRBV7-8; clone_size: -; cdr3_nt: TGTGCCAGCACCTTGGGGGCAGGGGGCAACACTGAAGCTTTCTTT; cdr3_aa: CASTLGAGGNTEAFF
j_call: TRBJ1-1; d_call: -; v_call: TRBV10-2; clone_size: many; cdr3_nt: TGCGCCAGTGGGGCGAGAGACGGGTTGAACACTGAAGCTTTCTTT; cdr3_aa: CASGARDGLNTEAFF
j_call: TRBJ2-7; d_call: TRBD2; v_call: TRBV20-1; clone_size: many; cdr3_nt: TGCAGTGCAACGTCGAGAGGATCCGGGGGGTACGAGCAGTACTTC; cdr3_aa: CSATSRGSGGYEQYF
j_call: TRBJ2-1; d_call: TRBD2; v_call: TRBV20-1; clone_size: many; cdr3_nt: TGCAGTGCTGCGAGACGTAGCGGGGGGAGCGATGAGCAGTTCTTC; cdr3_aa: CSAARRSGGSDEQFF
j_call: TRBJ1-1; d_call: -; v_call: TRBV10-3; clone_size: many; cdr3_nt: TGTGCCATCAGACAGGGTTCGAACACTGAAGCTTTCTTT; cdr3_aa: CAIRQGSNTEAFF
j_call: TRBJ2-7; d_call: -; v_call: TRBV27; clone_size: many; cdr3_nt: TGTGCCAGCACCCCCGGGGTAGCCTCCTACGAGCAGTACTTC; cdr3_aa: CASTPGVASYEQYF
j_call: TRBJ1-6; d_call: TRBD1; v_call: TRBV12-3/TRBV12-4; clone_size: many; cdr3_nt: TGTGCCAGCAGCCGGGACAGGGGAAATTCACCCCTCCACTTT; cdr3_aa: CASSRDRGNSPLHF
j_call: TRBJ1-1; d_call: -; v_call: TRBV11-1; clone_size: many; cdr3_nt: TGTGCCAGCAGCTTTGTATCTCCGAACACTGAAGCTTTCTTT; cdr3_aa: CASSFVSPNTEAFF
j_call: TRBJ1-1; d_call: -; v_call: TRBV6-1; clone_size: few; cdr3_nt: TGTGCCAGCAGTGGCCGTAGGGCGAACACTGAAGCTTTCTTT; cdr3_aa: CASSGRRANTEAFF
j_call: TRBJ2-7; d_call: -; v_call: TRBV11-2; clone_size: many; cdr3_nt: TGTGCCAGCAGCTTCTCCAGGGCCTCCTACGAGCAGTACTTC; cdr3_aa: CASSFSRASYEQYF
j_call: TRBJ1-5; d_call: TRBD1; v_call: TRBV2; clone_size: -; cdr3_nt: TGTGCCAGCAGTAAAGGACAGGGAACCCCAAATCAGCCCCAGCATTTT; cdr3_aa: CASSKGQGTPNQPQHF
j_call: TRBJ1-1; d_call: -; v_call: TRBV2; clone_size: many; cdr3_nt: TGTGCCAGCAGAAGTGACACTGAAGCTTTCTTT; cdr3_aa: CASRSDTEAFF
j_call: TRBJ2-1; d_call: -; v_call: TRBV6-4; clone_size: -; cdr3_nt: TGTGCCAGCAGTGACTCGGGGATAAACGAGCAGTTCTTC; cdr3_aa: CASSDSGINEQFF
j_call: TRBJ2-4; d_call: -; v_call: TRBV27; clone_size: -; cdr3_nt: TGTGCCAGCAGGGCCCAACGGGGCATTCAGTACTTC; cdr3_aa: CASRAQRGIQYF
j_call: TRBJ1-1; d_call: TRBD1; v_call: TRBV4-1; clone_size: many; cdr3_nt: TGCGCCAGCAGAGGACAGGGCACAACTACGACCACTGAAGCTTTCTTT; cdr3_aa: CASRGQGTTTTTEAFF
j_call: TRBJ2-1; d_call: TRBD2; v_call: TRBV7-3; clone_size: many; cdr3_nt: TGTGCCAGCAGCTCCGCCGGGACTAGTCTGGGTGAGCAGTTCTTC; cdr3_aa: CASSSAGTSLGEQFF
j_call: TRBJ1-2; d_call: -; v_call: TRBV28; clone_size: many; cdr3_nt: TGTGCCAGCAAGGTCACGGCTAACTATGGCTACACCTTC; cdr3_aa: CASKVTANYGYTF
j_call: TRBJ1-1; d_call: -; v_call: TRBV7-2; clone_size: few; cdr3_nt: TGTGCCAGCAGCCCGGGGGGAGGCGCCTATGAAGCTTTCTTT; cdr3_aa: CASSPGGGAYEAFF
j_call: TRBJ2-5; d_call: -; v_call: TRBV2; clone_size: many; cdr3_nt: TGTGCCAGCAGTGTTGACTGGCTGAAGACCCAGTACTTC; cdr3_aa: CASSVDWLKTQYF
j_call: TRBJ1-2; d_call: -; v_call: TRBV27; clone_size: many; cdr3_nt: TGTGCCAGCAGTCCGTACCCGGACTGGGATGGCTACACCTTC; cdr3_aa: CASSPYPDWDGYTF
j_call: TRBJ2-2; d_call: TRBD1; v_call: TRBV12-3/TRBV12-4; clone_size: -; cdr3_nt: TGTGCCAGCAGTCAAACCCGATTCCGGGACAGGGAAACCGGGGAGCTGTTTTTT; cdr3_aa: CASSQTRFRDRETGELFF
j_call: TRBJ1-1; d_call: -; v_call: TRBV14; clone_size: many; cdr3_nt: TGTGCCAGCAGCCAAGTAGGGAGTGGGGTGAACACTGAAGCTTTCTTT; cdr3_aa: CASSQVGSGVNTEAFF